Listed here are 31 T cell receptor beta chains from one sample, sequenced in a study of blood T cell repertoires in COVID-19. The assay was immunoSEQ multiplex PCR, and TCRdb's table has in-frame clones only and misses some. The sample carries roughly 39,000 clones, approximately 85% recorded once. Sequenced sample: peripheral blood. The receptors derive from a man in his sixties with acute or convalescent COVID-19.

This clone has more than one count but fewer than ten. The rearrangement links TRBV15 to TRBJ2-7; no clear D gene. Germline V gene data show CDR1 as LNHNV and CDR2 as YYDKDF (reference sequence). V lost 8 bases to trimming and J lost 0 bases, with 14 bases between them. The CDR3 extends over 14 amino acids. As DNA, the CDR3 is TGTGCCACCTCAGACTCTATCCTCTCCTACGAGCAGTACTTC. This translates into CATSDSILSYEQYF.

The rearrangement joins TRBV30 to TRBJ2-7; D might be TRBD1 (6 bases). Germline V gene sequence: CDR1 GTSNPN, CDR2 SVGIG (reference sequence). V was cut by 0 bases and J by 0 bases, with 24 bases left in between. This CDR3 spans 19 amino acids. The CDR3 DNA reads TGTGCCTGGAGTGTATCCCGGACAGCTGCGAACCGAAGCTCCTACGAGCAGTACTTC. Protein sequence: CAWSVSRTAANRSSYEQYF.

This clone was observed a few times. CDR3 nucleotide sequence: TGTGCCACCACCCCGGCAACTAATGAAAAACTGTTTTTT. Its protein product is CATTPATNEKLFF. J is TRBJ1-4 and V is TRBV24-1; D unclear. In germline, CDR1 is KGHDR, CDR2 SFDVKD. The CDR3 runs to 13 residues. The V end was cut by 8 bases, the J end by 0 bases, with 6 bases between.

This clone has more than one count but fewer than ten. V gene TRBV19 combines with J gene TRBJ1-1; TRBD1 aligns across 10 bases. CDR3 length: 14 amino acids. CDR1 and CDR2 from the germline V gene are LNHDA and SQIVND (reference sequence). V was pared by 6 bases and J by 13 bases, with 14 bases of the junction left unmatched. The DNA of the CDR3 is TGTGCCAGTAGGCCCAGAGACAGGGGGCGCTTGGGTTTCTTT. As protein: CASRPRDRGRLGFF.

V and J are TRBV30 and TRBJ2-2; D remains ambiguous. The CDR3 sequence is 16 residues long. V was pared by 4 bases and J by 0 bases, with 15 bases between. The germline gives CDR1 GTSNPN, CDR2 SVGIG (reference sequence). CDR3: CAWTTRYSTNTGELFF. As DNA, the CDR3 is TGTGCCTGGACCACCCGATACAGCACGAACACCGGGGAGCTGTTTTTT.

The chain combines TRBV9 with TRBJ1-2; D is ambiguous. CDR3 length: 12 amino acids. The V gene lost 3 bases and the J gene lost 4 bases, with 7 bases spanning the gap. Germline CDR1 and CDR2: SGDLS and YYNGEE. The CDR3 spells CASSGTVYGYTF. In nucleotides, the CDR3 is TGTGCCAGCAGCGGTACAGTCTATGGCTACACCTTC.

Only a few counts were recorded for this clone. The chain carries TRBV30 and TRBJ1-5; TRBD1 matches 11 bases. The CDR3 length is 14 residues. Trimming at V came to 1 base and at J to 6 bases, leaving 2 bases not matched to a gene. Looked up from germline, CDR1 is GTSNPN and CDR2 is SVGIG (reference sequence). The CDR3 DNA is TGTGCCTGGAGTGCCGGGACAGGGGGTCAGCCCCAGCATTTT. Translated, it gives CAWSAGTGGQPQHF.

This clone appeared once. The rearrangement links TRBV5-7 to TRBJ2-1; the D is unclear. TRBV5-7 is recorded as an ORF, its role being uncertain. The V gene lost 4 bases and the J gene lost 0 bases, with 20 bases spanning the gap. This CDR3 comprises 18 residues. Written as DNA, the CDR3 is TGTGCCAGCAGCCTAAATAGACACAACCCCGACTCCTACAATGAGCAGTTCTTC. Its translation is CASSLNRHNPDSYNEQFF.

This clone appeared once. The genes are TRBV6-2 or TRBV6-3 and TRBJ1-4; D uncertain. The CDR3 length is 16 residues. Trimming took 2 bases from V and 5 from J, leaving 15 bases between them. CDR1 is MNHEY, CDR2 SVGEGT, per germline. CDR3 DNA: TGTGCCAGCAGTTACGGTCTTGGAGGGATGAATGAAAAACTGTTTTTT. It yields the protein CASSYGLGGMNEKLFF.

The chain employs TRBV29-1 and TRBJ1-2; D gene uncertain. This CDR3 is 12 amino acids long. V gave up 7 bases and J gave up 3 bases, with 12 bases separating them. Germline V gene data show CDR1 as SQVTM and CDR2 as ANQGSEA. CDR3: CSAQGRDYGYTF. The CDR3, as DNA: TGCAGCGCTCAAGGGAGGGACTATGGCTACACCTTC.

The V call is TRBV7-2, the J call TRBJ1-4; D is ambiguous. Trimming stripped 5 bases from V and 10 bases from J, with 20 bases between. Germline V gene lookup returns CDR1 SGHTA and CDR2 FQGNSA. The CDR3 consists of 15 residues. The CDR3 DNA is TGTGCCAGCAGCGGCCGGACTGGCTATGAGGGAAAACTGTTTTTT. It encodes CASSGRTGYEGKLFF.

This clone turned up a few times. This rearrangement joins TRBV24-1 to TRBJ2-3, with TRBD1 matching 9 bases. Per the germline V gene, CDR1 is KGHDR and CDR2 is SFDVKD. J was trimmed by 4 bases and V by 1 base; bases with no gene match: 8. The CDR3 runs to 17 residues. The CDR3: CATSDLHGQGRADTQYF. DNA of the CDR3: TGTGCCACCAGTGATTTACACGGACAGGGGCGCGCAGATACGCAGTATTTT.

This chain uses TRBV6-5 with TRBJ1-2; D perhaps matches TRBD1 (5 bases). Germline V gene lookup returns CDR1 MNHEY and CDR2 SVGAGI. The V end was cut by 7 bases, the J end by 6 bases, with 12 bases between. CDR3 length equals 12 residues. CDR3 region: CASMGRGHGYTF. The CDR3 DNA reads as TGTGCCAGCATGGGGCGGGGACATGGCTACACCTTC.

This clone was counted once. DNA for the CDR3: TGTGCCAGCAGCTTGGCCGGCAGGGCTGGCGGCGAGCAGTACTTC. Protein: CASSLAGRAGGEQYF. This chain joins TRBV5-4 and TRBJ2-7, with a weak D call TRBD1 (5 bases). Germline CDR1 is SGHNT and CDR2 is YYREEE (reference sequence). The CDR3 loop spans 15 amino acids. Trimming took off 0 bases at V and 6 bases at J, with 16 bases between the two ends.

This rearrangement joins TRBV4-1 to TRBJ1-2; 9 bases line up with TRBD1. After removal of 4 bases from V and 2 bases from J, the junction contained 11 bases not matched to a gene. Germline V gene lookup returns CDR1 MGHRA and CDR2 YSYEKL. CDR3 length: 17 amino acids. CDR3 DNA: TGCGCCAGCAGCCCCTTCCTGACAGGGGGTCCAAACTATGGCTACACCTTC. It yields the protein CASSPFLTGGPNYGYTF.

This clone was detected only a few times. The gene calls are TRBV6-5 and TRBJ1-6; tentatively, D is TRBD1 (5 bases). Germline assignment: CDR1 MNHEY and CDR2 SVGAGI. V was clipped by 8 bases and J by 7 bases, with 15 bases between them. The CDR3 length is 14 residues. The CDR3, as DNA: TGTGCCAGCGTGGGGCAGGGCTCGAATTCACCCCTCCACTTT. It yields the protein CASVGQGSNSPLHF.

In DNA form, the CDR3 reads TGCGCCAGCAGCCAAGTCCCGGGACAGGGCTCTGGAAACACCATATATTTT. Translating gives CASSQVPGQGSGNTIYF. This sequence joins TRBV4-1 and TRBJ1-3, with 9 positions matching TRBD1. The CDR3 consists of 17 residues. Germline V CDR1 and CDR2: MGHRA, YSYEKL. The V gene end was trimmed by 1 base and the J gene end by 0 bases; junction bases not matched to a gene: 4.

This chain uses TRBV4-1 with TRBJ2-7; TRBD2 aligns across 8 bases. Germline CDR1 and CDR2: MGHRA and YSYEKL. This CDR3 region has 15 residues. After removal of 1 base from V and 3 bases from J, the junction contained 5 bases not matched to a gene. CDR3 sequence (DNA): TGCGCCAGCAGCCAAGGAAGCGGGAGTTACTACGAGCAGTACTTC. This gives the protein CASSQGSGSYYEQYF.

V and J are TRBV28 and TRBJ1-2; D might be TRBD1 (5 bases). The V gene's germline CDR1 is MDHEN and CDR2 SYDVKM. The CDR3 is made up of 17 amino acids. Trimming took off 6 bases at V and 0 bases at J, with 20 bases between the two ends. CDR3 bases: TGTGCCAGCAGGTCTGGCGGACACCACCCCACTAACTATGGCTACACCTTC. It specifies CASRSGGHHPTNYGYTF.

The chain recombines TRBV7-3 with TRBJ2-2; no firm D call. Germline CDR1 is SGHTA and CDR2 is FQGTGA. V was clipped by 5 bases and J by 3 bases, with 7 bases between them. The CDR3 runs to 13 residues. As DNA, the CDR3 is TGTGCCAGCAGCCCCTCAGACACCGGGGAGCTGTTTTTT. This gives the protein CASSPSDTGELFF. Based on the CDR3 plus reference TRBV7-3 and TRBJ2-2, the full variable domain is GAGVSQTPSNKVTEKGKYVELRCDPISGHTALYWYRQSLGQGPEFLIYFQGTGAADDSGLPNDRFFAVRPEGSVSTLKIQRTERGDSAVYLCASSPSDTGELFFGEGSRLTVL.

This sequence joins TRBV3-1 (or the pseudogene TRBV3-2) and TRBJ1-4; TRBD1 is a possible D gene (5 bases). The CDR3 loop spans 15 amino acids. Germline values: CDR1 LGHDT, CDR2 YNNKEL (reference sequence). The ends were cut back, 4 bases at V and 6 bases at J, with 15 bases in the middle. For the CDR3, the DNA is TGTGCCAGCAGCCGCCGGGGGGGGGTGGATGAAAAACTGTTTTTT. This gives the protein CASSRRGGVDEKLFF.

This clone appeared once. The chain employs TRBV18 and TRBJ2-7, with a weak D call TRBD2 (6 bases). Trimming left V 2 bases short and J 7 bases short, with 9 bases between. The germline V gene has CDR1 KGHSH and CDR2 LQKENI. The CDR3 totals 12 residues. In DNA, the CDR3 is TGTGCCAGCTCACCAGACGCGGGGGAGCAGTACTTC. Translated, it gives CASSPDAGEQYF. Full variable domain (remainder filled in from reference TRBV18 and TRBJ2-7): NAGVMQNPRHLVRRRGQEARLRCSPMKGHSHVYWYRQLPEEGLKFMVYLQKENIIDESGMPKERFSAEFPKEGPSILRIQQVVRGDSAAYFCASSPDAGEQYFGPGTRLTVT.

The rearrangement links TRBV3-1 (or the pseudogene TRBV3-2) to TRBJ2-2; 7 bases are a match to TRBD1. V shed 4 bases and J 4 bases; nucleotides not matched to a gene: 3. Germline CDR1 is LGHDT and CDR2 is YNNKEL (reference sequence). The CDR3 contains 14 residues. This CDR3 is CASSRRGSTGELFF. CDR3 sequence (DNA): TGTGCCAGCAGCCGCAGGGGGTCCACCGGGGAGCTGTTTTTT.

The chain carries TRBV28 and TRBJ2-7; 7 nucleotides agree with TRBD2. Looked up from germline, CDR1 is MDHEN and CDR2 is SYDVKM. CDR3 length equals 14 residues. After removal of 7 bases from V and 2 bases from J, the junction contained 8 bases not matched to a gene. CDR3 amino acids: CASNSGGSPYEQYF. CDR3 sequence (DNA): TGTGCCAGCAATTCCGGCGGGAGTCCCTACGAGCAGTACTTC.

V is TRBV5-6 and J is TRBJ2-3, with a weak D call TRBD1 (6 bases). Germline-derived CDR1 and CDR2 are SGHDT and YYEEEE. The CDR3 sequence is 14 residues long. V lost 1 base and J lost 2, with 8 bases in between. CDR3 region: CASSLRGHTDTQYF. The CDR3 region has the DNA TGTGCCAGCAGCTTGCGGGGACACACAGATACGCAGTATTTT. The variable domain in full, with the rest retrieved from reference TRBV5-6 and TRBJ2-3, is DAGVTQSPTHLIKTRGQQVTLRCSPKSGHDTVSWYQQALGQGPQFIFQYYEEEERQRGNFPDRFSGHQFPNYSSELNVNALLLGDSALYLCASSLRGHTDTQYFGPGTRLTVL.

The chain employs TRBV12-3 or TRBV12-4 and TRBJ1-1; TRBD1 might be the D (5 bases). This CDR3 comprises 13 residues. Trimming took 6 bases from V and 3 from J, leaving 11 bases between them. As DNA, the CDR3 is TGTGCCAGCAGGGAAGGGACTCACACTGAAGCTTTCTTT. It yields the protein CASREGTHTEAFF.

The chain carries TRBV14 and TRBJ1-4; TRBD1 is a possible D gene (6 bases). Deletions cut 4 bases from V and 4 bases from J, with 13 bases between. The CDR3 length is 15 residues. Germline V lookup: CDR1 SGHDN, CDR2 FVKESK. The CDR3 protein is CASSPRTAVNEKLFF. The DNA of the CDR3 is TGTGCCAGCAGCCCAAGGACAGCCGTTAATGAAAAACTGTTTTTT.

This sequence joins TRBV9 and TRBJ2-2; maybe TRBD2 (6 bases). This CDR3 spans 15 amino acids. The V end was cut by 4 bases, the J end by 10 bases, with 20 bases between. In germline, CDR1 is SGDLS, CDR2 YYNGEE. CDR3 protein: CASSNIPGLQKELFF. In DNA, the CDR3 is TGTGCCAGCAGCAATATTCCGGGACTCCAGAAGGAGCTGTTTTTT.

This chain links TRBV6-5 with TRBJ2-1; D not resolved. Germline CDR1 and CDR2: MNHEY and SVGAGI. Trimming stripped 0 bases from V and 6 bases from J, with 6 bases between. This CDR3 is 13 amino acids long. The CDR3 bases are TGTGCCAGCAGTTACTCGAATAGCAATGAGCAGTTCTTC. This codes for CASSYSNSNEQFF.

This clone has more than one count but fewer than ten. The chain is built from TRBV11-1 and TRBJ1-1; D ambiguous. There are 14 residues in the CDR3. Germline CDR1 reads SGHAT; CDR2 reads FQDESV (reference sequence). Trimming pared 5 bases from V and 1 base from J, leaving 11 bases between. The CDR3, as DNA: TGTGCCAGCAGCCCTGGGCCAAAGAACACTGAAGCTTTCTTT. Amino acid sequence: CASSPGPKNTEAFF.

V usage is TRBV3-1 (or the pseudogene TRBV3-2) and J usage is TRBJ1-1, with a possible D match to TRBD1 (5 bases). Trimming left V 0 bases short and J 6 bases short, with 11 bases between. The CDR3 contains 14 residues. In germline, CDR1 is LGHDT, CDR2 YNNKEL (reference sequence). The CDR3 region is CASSQDHNRPEAFF. CDR3 DNA sequence: TGTGCCAGCAGCCAAGATCATAACAGGCCTGAAGCTTTCTTT.